Included here is one T cell receptor (beta chain) sequence, with context. The entry originates in a study of blood T cell repertoires in COVID-19. Study context: Spain, Italy and the United States supplied samples that represented acute and convalescent COVID-19.

In the authors' workflow: By means of reference gene primer amplification, nucleated cell counts were estimated. The assay was immunoSEQ multiplex PCR, and TCRdb's table has in-frame clones only and misses some. Clone size and the V and J calls come from that table; the DNA yielded D and trimming. The data contain 25,000 to 35,000 clones, roughly nine tenths of them singletons. The CDR3 runs 16 residues. The chain has TRBV21-1 and TRBJ1-5. TRBV21-1 is a pseudogene locus. The clonotype comes from a human donor with acute or convalescent COVID-19. The donor label of this sample is uncertain. The material sequenced was peripheral blood. CDR3 bases: TGTGCCAGCAGCAAAAATGGAGGGTCCGGCAATCAGCCCCAGCATTTT. Its protein product is CASSKNGGSGNQPQHF.